The rows below give T cell receptor beta chains drawn from one sample of a study of T cell changes during pregnancy in multiple sclerosis. Using immunoSEQ multiplex PCR, the repertoire was profiled, and TCRdb retains in-frame clones only, with some absent. The sample has roughly 75,000 clones; 85% to 95% are singletons. Sample: peripheral blood, taken after pregnancy. The origin of the receptors is a female donor in good health, enrolled as a control in a pregnancy study. Each CDR3 is given with its conserved first and last residue. The D gene is left open where the match is weak. Clone size is not always given. Where it is, it says once, few, many or a class for expanded clones.

-	17	TRBJ2-2	TRBD1	TRBV4-2	TGTGCCAGCAGCCAAGATCCCCCGGGACAGGTCACCGGGGAGCTGTTTTTT	CASSQDPPGQVTGELFF
-	15	TRBJ2-7	TRBD1	TRBV5-1	TGCGCCAGCAGCTCGGGGACAGGAGAAGACTACGAGCAGTACTTC	CASSSGTGEDYEQYF
-	13	TRBJ1-3	-	TRBV7-2	TGTGCCAGCAGCTTACTAGACAGAACCACCATATATTTT	CASSLLDRTTIYF
once	14	TRBJ2-7	TRBD1	TRBV28	TGTGCCAGCAGTTCCCGGGACAGGTTCTACGAGCAGTACTTC	CASSSRDRFYEQYF
-	16	TRBJ1-2	TRBD1	TRBV9	TGTGCCAGCAGCCCCGACTCCGGGACAGGCACCTATGGCTACACCTTC	CASSPDSGTGTYGYTF
-	16	TRBJ1-5	-	TRBV30	TGTGCCTGGAGCGTAGGAGCCAGGGGCATCAATCAGCCCCAGCATTTT	CAWSVGARGINQPQHF
-	14	TRBJ2-7	TRBD1	TRBV28	TGTGCCAGCAGTTACTTGGGACAGGGCACGGAGCAGTACTTC	CASSYLGQGTEQYF
few	16	TRBJ1-1	-	TRBV19	TGTGCCAGTTCAGACAGGTTTGCCCCATTGAACACTGAAGCTTTCTTT	CASSDRFAPLNTEAFF
-	17	TRBJ2-5	TRBD1	TRBV19	TGTGCCAGTAGTATCAGGGGTGGGGACAGGGGGCTGGAGACCCAGTACTTC	CASSIRGGDRGLETQYF
-	12	TRBJ1-1	-	TRBV27	TGTGCCAGCAGTTATGTCCCGGGGGAAGCTTTCTTT	CASSYVPGEAFF
-	13	TRBJ2-7	-	TRBV19	TGTGCCAGTAGTATCGCCCGGAGCTACGAGCAGTACTTC	CASSIARSYEQYF
-	14	TRBJ2-7	-	TRBV6-1	TGTGCCAGCTTGTGGGGGGGCGGTGCCTACGAGCAGTACTTC	CASLWGGGAYEQYF
-	15	TRBJ2-4	-	TRBV5-4	TGTGCCAGCAGCTTTCCAGGGGCAGCCAAAAACATTCAGTACTTC	CASSFPGAAKNIQYF
-	16	TRBJ2-3	TRBD2	TRBV2	TGTGCCAGCAAAAGAGAGACTAGCGGACGAACAGATACGCAGTATTTT	CASKRETSGRTDTQYF
-	15	TRBJ2-1	-	TRBV7-3	TGTGCCAGCAGCTTCGGGACTCCCCCTTACAATGAGCAGTTCTTC	CASSFGTPPYNEQFF
-	14	TRBJ2-1	-	TRBV19	TGTGCCAGTAGTCCCCTGACAGGAATTAATGAGCAGTTCTTC	CASSPLTGINEQFF
-	11	TRBJ2-7	-	TRBV14	TGTGCCAGCAGCCCCCGGTACGAGCAGTACTTC	CASSPRYEQYF
-	13	TRBJ1-1	-	TRBV27	TGTGCCAGCAGTTTAATGGCGAACACTGAAGCTTTCTTT	CASSLMANTEAFF
-	14	TRBJ1-3	TRBD1	TRBV9	TGTGCCAGCAGCGCAGGGGGATCTGGAAACACCATATATTTT	CASSAGGSGNTIYF
once	17	TRBJ2-1	TRBD1	TRBV7-2	TGTGCCAGCAGCTTAGATCCCGACTCTAGGGGGCACAATGAGCAGTTCTTC	CASSLDPDSRGHNEQFF
-	14	TRBJ2-2	TRBD1	TRBV2	TGTGCCAGCAGTGGGACAGGGGGGACCGGGGAGCTGTTTTTT	CASSGTGGTGELFF
-	15	TRBJ2-5	TRBD1	TRBV5-3	TGTGCCAGAAGCCCAGGGACAGGGCAGCGAGAGACCCAGTACTTC	CARSPGTGQRETQYF
-	11	TRBJ1-3	-	TRBV28	TGTGCCAGCAGTTTGGGCAACACCATATATTTT	CASSLGNTIYF
-	12	TRBJ2-3	-	TRBV7-3	TGTGCCAGCAGCTTCAGGGTTGATACGCAGTATTTT	CASSFRVDTQYF
-	16	TRBJ2-1	-	TRBV18	TGTGCCAGCTCACCACCCATCAGCAGGATTTACAATGAGCAGTTCTTC	CASSPPISRIYNEQFF
-	12	TRBJ1-4	-	TRBV7-9	TGTGCCAGCAGTTTGCAGGGGAAGGGACTGTTTTTT	CASSLQGKGLFF
-	13	TRBJ2-7	TRBD1	TRBV28	TGTGCCACCGGGGACAGGGGGCGGAACGAGCAGTACTTC	CATGDRGRNEQYF
-	14	TRBJ1-1	-	TRBV7-3	TGTGCCAGCAGCCCCCGGGGAGGGAACACTGAAGCTTTCTTT	CASSPRGGNTEAFF
-	16	TRBJ1-1	-	TRBV5-1	TGCGCCAGCAGCTTGGAGTTTCAGGGGTTGAACACTGAAGCTTTCTTT	CASSLEFQGLNTEAFF
-	13	TRBJ1-1	TRBD1	TRBV19	TGTGCCAGTAACCAGGGGGCTTCTACTGAAGCTTTCTTT	CASNQGASTEAFF
-	14	TRBJ1-4	TRBD1	TRBV19	TGTGCCAGTAGGAGACAGGGTTTGGATGAAAAACTGTTTTTT	CASRRQGLDEKLFF
-	15	TRBJ1-1	-	TRBV7-2	TGTGCCAGCAGCACAGGACACGGTGCGGTCGCTGAAGCTTTCTTT	CASSTGHGAVAEAFF
-	14	TRBJ1-6	-	TRBV14	TGTGCCAGCAGCCAGGGGAGGTATAATTCACCCCTCCACTTT	CASSQGRYNSPLHF
-	16	TRBJ2-1	TRBD2	TRBV19	TGTGCCAGTAGCACCCTCCCCGCTAGCGGGGGGGATGAGCAGTTCTTC	CASSTLPASGGDEQFF
-	18	TRBJ2-2	-	TRBV10-3	TGTGCCATCAGTGACCTGGGGACTCTTAAGGTTGGCACCGGGGAGCTGTTTTTT	CAISDLGTLKVGTGELFF
-	11	TRBJ2-7	-	TRBV30	TGTGCCTGGAGTTTAGGCGGGGAGCAGTACTTC	CAWSLGGEQYF
-	16	TRBJ2-2	TRBD1	TRBV10-3	TGTGCCATCAGGGCCCCCCCGACAGGGGCCACCGGGGAGCTGTTTTTT	CAIRAPPTGATGELFF
-	14	TRBJ2-7	TRBD1	TRBV29-1	TGCAGCGTTGAAGTACGCGGACAGGGCTACGAGCAGTACTTC	CSVEVRGQGYEQYF
-	16	TRBJ1-2	-	TRBV6-5	TGTGCCAGCAGTTACTCGATAGGACAGACTAACTATGGCTACACCTTC	CASSYSIGQTNYGYTF
-	14	TRBJ2-1	-	TRBV5-4	TGTGCCAGCAGGCAGACTAGTTCCCTCAATGAGCAGTTCTTC	CASRQTSSLNEQFF
-	14	TRBJ1-5	-	TRBV5-1	TGCGCCAGCAGCTTGGCACAAATCAATCAGCCCCAGCATTTT	CASSLAQINQPQHF
-	18	TRBJ2-1	TRBD2	TRBV18	TGTGCCAGCTCACCACCCTATGGTAGCGGGGGGGCCTACAATGAGCAGTTCTTC	CASSPPYGSGGAYNEQFF
-	16	TRBJ2-3	TRBD2	TRBV7-3	TGTGCCAGCAGCCCACGACTAGCGCCTAGCACAGATACGCAGTATTTT	CASSPRLAPSTDTQYF
-	15	TRBJ2-1	TRBD2	TRBV5-1	TGCGCCAGCAGCTTGGGGACTAGCGTACCCAATGAGCAGTTCTTC	CASSLGTSVPNEQFF
-	16	TRBJ1-4	TRBD1	TRBV15	TGTGCCACCAGCAGAGATCGGGGCAGGGGGGATGAAAAACTGTTTTTT	CATSRDRGRGDEKLFF
-	16	TRBJ2-2	-	TRBV7-2	TGTGCCAGCAGATTGCCGGGACTTTTTACCACCGGGGAGCTGTTTTTT	CASRLPGLFTTGELFF
-	14	TRBJ2-7	TRBD1	TRBV27	TGTGCCAGCAGTTTTTTGGACAGGGCGCACGAGCAGTACTTC	CASSFLDRAHEQYF
once	11	TRBJ2-7	-	TRBV21-1	TGTGCCAGCAGCAACGGGGACGAGCAGTACTTC	CASSNGDEQYF
-	13	TRBJ1-2	TRBD1	TRBV10-3	TGTGCCATCAAGAGGGGGCAAGGAGAGGGCTACACCTTC	CAIKRGQGEGYTF
-	15	TRBJ1-2	-	TRBV14	TGTGCCAGCAGCCAAGCCGGGACTTGGGGCTATGGCTACACCTTC	CASSQAGTWGYGYTF
-	16	TRBJ2-1	TRBD1	TRBV14	TGTGCCAGCAGTCGCGCGGGCAGGGGGTTGAGGAATGAGCAGTTCTTC	CASSRAGRGLRNEQFF
-	10	TRBJ2-1	-	TRBV20-1	TGCAGTGCTAGGGTAGATGAGCAGTTCTTC	CSARVDEQFF
-	13	TRBJ2-2	-	TRBV5-1	TGCGCCAGCTCTCAGGGCTACACCGGGGAGCTGTTTTTT	CASSQGYTGELFF
-	14	TRBJ1-2	-	TRBV15	TGTGCCACCAGCAGAGATGAAGGACAGCCTGGCTACACCTTC	CATSRDEGQPGYTF
-	17	TRBJ2-1	TRBD2	TRBV9	TGTGCCAGCAGCGTGCGATCCGGGACTAGCGGGAGTAATGAGCAGTTCTTC	CASSVRSGTSGSNEQFF
few	15	TRBJ1-5	-	TRBV6-1	TGTGCCAGCAGGGTGGGGGAGTTAGGGGGTCAGCCCCAGCATTTT	CASRVGELGGQPQHF
-	16	TRBJ2-1	TRBD2	TRBV27	TGTGCCAGCAGTTTCCTCTCTAGCGGGGGGCCGAATGAGCAGTTCTTC	CASSFLSSGGPNEQFF
-	12	TRBJ2-3	-	TRBV7-9	TGTGCCAGCAGCTTCGGGTCCGATACGCAGTATTTT	CASSFGSDTQYF
-	16	TRBJ1-3	TRBD1	TRBV2	TGTGCCAGCAGTACCCTAGTGGGACAGGCTGGAAACACCATATATTTT	CASSTLVGQAGNTIYF